This passage covers 27 T cell receptor beta chains from one sample sequenced in a study of Graves' ophthalmopathy and Graves' hyperthyroidism. RNA transcripts served as template for amplifying TCR beta CDR3 sequences. HTBI primers served in a first-round RT-PCR, which a second-round multiplex PCR followed. TCRdb re-analysed the multiplex PCR reads in MiXCR, keeping a single row per CDR3 protein. The sample includes some 750,000 distinct CDR3 sequences, roughly 41% of them seen just once. Sequenced material: peripheral blood. These receptors all come from an adult man with Graves' ophthalmopathy.

There are many counts of this clonotype. The rearrangement joins TRBV29-1 to TRBJ1-4, with TRBD1 as a possible D gene (6 bases). CDR3 length: 14 amino acids. The germline gives CDR1 SQVTM, CDR2 ANQGSEA. V lost 6 bases, J lost 1 base, and 12 bases lay in between. For the CDR3, the DNA is TGCAGCGTGCCTGGGGGCGGAACTAATGAAAAACTGTTTTTT. Translation gives CSVPGGGTNEKLFF.

This chain connects TRBV7-9 to TRBJ1-1; D is possibly TRBD1 (5 bases). Looked up from germline, CDR1 is SEHNR and CDR2 is FQNEAQ (reference sequence). The length of the CDR3 is 12 residues. V lost 6 bases and J 5 bases, leaving 10 bases between the germline ends. The chain's CDR3 is CASSDGATEAFF. The CDR3 DNA reads as TGTGCCAGCAGTGACGGGGCAACTGAAGCTTTCTTT.

The genes are TRBV19 and TRBJ1-5; unclear D gene. This CDR3 spans 14 amino acids. Germline lookup yields CDR1 LNHDA and CDR2 SQIVND (reference sequence). CDR3 coding DNA: TGTGCGACTTCAGGCGGGCGGAGCAATCAGCCCCAGCATTTT. Translation: CATSGGRSNQPQHF. Supplemented by reference TRBV19 and TRBJ1-5, the full variable domain reads DGGITQSPKYLFRKEGQNVTLSCEQNLNHDAMYWYRQDPGQGLRLIYYSQIVNDFQKGDIAEGYSVSREKKESFPLTVTSAQKNPTAFYLCATSGGRSNQPQHFGDGTRLSIL.

With respect to this clonotype: The germline gene is not matched at one end of the junction; a read error may be the cause. The J gene is TRBJ1-5, the V gene TRBV10-2; the D gene is possibly TRBD1 (6 bases). In germline, CDR1 is WSHSY, CDR2 SAAADI. This CDR3 region has 18 residues. CDR3 DNA: TGCGCCAACAGTGAGTCGGGGGGGGGGGCTGAAAGCAATCAGCCCCAGCATTTT. Protein sequence: CANSESGGGAESNQPQHF.

The chain uses TRBV4-2 and TRBJ1-4, with D unclear. Germline V gene data show CDR1 as LGHNA and CDR2 as YNFKEQ. The ends were cut back, 0 bases at V and 8 bases at J, with 16 bases in the middle. The CDR3 covers 16 residues. Here the CDR3 reads CASSQEGKSRGEKLFF. The CDR3 DNA sequence: TGTGCCAGCAGCCAAGAGGGGAAGTCGCGAGGGGAAAAACTGTTTTTT.

The rearrangement joins TRBV12-3 or TRBV12-4 to TRBJ1-2; D is unclear. This CDR3 region has 11 residues. Trimming shortened V by 6 bases and J by 12 bases, and 14 bases separated the two germline ends. The CDR3 DNA reads as TGTGCCAGCAGCCGCGCTTTCTGGCACACCTTC. It specifies CASSRAFWHTF.

This clonotype occurred a few times. This rearrangement joins TRBV7-9 to TRBJ2-7, with D maybe TRBD2 (6 bases). Germline assignment: CDR1 SEHNR and CDR2 FQNEAQ (reference sequence). CDR3 length equals 14 residues. With 5 bases removed from V and 3 bases from J, the gap between germline ends came to 14 bases. The CDR3: CASSQARLGYEQYF. The CDR3 DNA reads as TGTGCCAGCAGCCAAGCCCGACTAGGCTACGAGCAGTACTTC.

Regarding this clonotype: This may stem from a read error, because a much larger clone lies one nucleotide away. The V gene is TRBV7-9, the J gene TRBJ1-6, with D hard to call. The CDR3 extends over 14 amino acids. CDR1 and CDR2 (germline): SEHNR, FQNEAQ (reference sequence). Trimming removed 2 bases from V and 9 bases from J, with 11 bases in between. CDR3: CASSLSGWGSPLHF. In DNA, the CDR3 is TGTGCCAGCAGCTTATCTGGGTGGGGTTCACCCCTCCACTTT.

There are a few counts of this clonotype. The J gene is TRBJ2-6, the V gene TRBV5-1; D is unresolved. The germline V gene encodes CDR1 SGHRS and CDR2 YFSETQ. V was clipped by 0 bases and J by 0 bases, with 10 bases between them. The length of the CDR3 is 17 residues. CDR3 sequence reads: CASSLGNQGSGANVLTF. The CDR3 nucleotides are TGCGCCAGCAGCTTGGGGAACCAAGGCTCTGGGGCCAACGTCCTGACTTTC.

V usage is TRBV5-1 and J usage is TRBJ1-1; 8 nucleotides line up with TRBD1. Germline lookup yields CDR1 SGHRS and CDR2 YFSETQ. The CDR3 is 17 residues long. V shed 4 bases, J shed 5 bases, and the junction held 16 bases outside the gene matches. The DNA of the CDR3 is TGCGCCAGCAGCGTTGATTCCGGAGTAACAGGGGGGACTGAAGCTTTCTTT. Its translation is CASSVDSGVTGGTEAFF.

The gene calls are TRBV29-1 and TRBJ1-5; 9 bases line up with TRBD1. This CDR3 is 14 amino acids long. V trimming: 7 bases; J trimming: 7 bases; junction bases outside the gene matches: 11. CDR1 SQVTM and CDR2 ANQGSEA come from the germline V gene. CDR3 nucleotide sequence: TGCAGCGCCGACGGGACAGGGACGGAACAGCCCCAGCATTTT. It is translated as CSADGTGTEQPQHF. Full variable domain (missing parts from reference TRBV29-1 and TRBJ1-5): SAVISQKPSRDICQRGTSLTIQCQVDSQVTMMFWYRQQPGQSLTLIATANQGSEATYESGFVIDKFPISRPNLTFSTLTVSNMSPEDSSIYLCSADGTGTEQPQHFGDGTRLSIL.

The sample holds a few counts of this clonotype. This chain joins TRBV2 and TRBJ2-2, with TRBD1 as a possible D gene (5 bases). V was cut by 6 bases and J by 3 bases, with 11 bases left in between. The CDR3 contains 14 residues. Per germline, CDR1 SNHLY and CDR2 FYNNEI. For the CDR3, the DNA is TGTGCCAGCAGCTCAGGGTGGGACACCGGGGAGCTGTTTTTT. It codes for CASSSGWDTGELFF.

The chain has TRBV10-3 and TRBJ1-6, with TRBD1 matching 9 bases. The CDR3 totals 14 residues. Looked up from germline, CDR1 is ENHRY and CDR2 is SYGVKD. Trimming at V came to 5 bases and at J to 7 bases, leaving 3 bases not matched to a gene. The CDR3 sequence: CAISTTGGNSPLHF. The CDR3 DNA follows: TGTGCCATCAGTACTACAGGGGGCAATTCACCCCTCCACTTT.

The chain is built from TRBV6-4 and TRBJ2-7; D is perhaps TRBD2 (6 bases). CDR3 size: 16 residues. The germline V gene has CDR1 MRHNA and CDR2 SNTAGT. With 4 bases removed from V and 2 bases from J, the gap between germline ends came to 18 bases. The CDR3 DNA sequence: TGTGCCAGCAGTGCCTCGGAGACCCGACTAGCCTACGAGCAGTACTTC. As protein: CASSASETRLAYEQYF.

The table lists this clonotype with a few counts. V usage is TRBV19 and J usage is TRBJ2-6; TRBD1 matches 7 bases. CDR3 length: 16 amino acids. In germline, CDR1 is LNHDA, CDR2 SQIVND (reference sequence). The trim removed 7 bases at V and 0 bases at J, leaving 6 bases unmatched. This CDR3 is CASKKGTASGANVLTF. The CDR3 nucleotides are TGTGCCAGTAAGAAGGGGACAGCCTCTGGGGCCAACGTCCTGACTTTC.

The chain uses TRBV25-1 and TRBJ2-2, with 7 bases lining up with TRBD2. Looked up from germline, CDR1 is MGHDK and CDR2 is SYGVNS. With V trimmed by 6 bases and J by 0 bases, 7 bases remained unmatched. CDR3 length equals 16 residues. In DNA, the CDR3 is TGTGCCAGCAGCTTAGTCGCGGGAGCGAACACCGGGGAGCTGTTTTTT. It specifies CASSLVAGANTGELFF.

V is TRBV9 and J is TRBJ2-7, with 7 bases that match TRBD2. This CDR3 is 16 amino acids long. Germline trimming cut 4 bases from V and 5 bases from J; bases unmatched to any gene: 15. Germline CDR1 reads SGDLS; CDR2 reads YYNGEE. CDR3: CASSQRRLERGDEQYF. The CDR3 DNA is TGTGCCAGCAGCCAACGTAGGTTGGAGCGGGGCGACGAGCAGTACTTC.

This sequence joins TRBV12-3 or TRBV12-4 and TRBJ1-5; no definite D call. The ends were cut back, 3 bases at V and 7 bases at J, with 13 bases in the middle. The CDR3 is made up of 14 amino acids. The CDR3 is CASSFNQRNQPQHF. DNA for the CDR3: TGTGCCAGCAGTTTCAATCAGCGGAACCAGCCCCAGCATTTT.

This clonotype has ten or more counts. The gene calls are TRBV29-1 and TRBJ1-1; D is ambiguous. Germline V lookup: CDR1 SQVTM, CDR2 ANQGSEA. V was cut by 0 bases and J by 3 bases, with 8 bases left in between. The CDR3 covers 13 residues. CDR3 in DNA: TGCAGCGTTGAAGACAGGAGGGACACTGAAGCTTTCTTT. Translation gives CSVEDRRDTEAFF.

This clonotype was detected a few times. The CDR3 coding sequence is TGTGCCAGCAGCTCTTCTCCCTGGGATGCGTATTCACCCCTCCACTTT. Protein: CASSSSPWDAYSPLHF. The V call is TRBV5-6, the J call TRBJ1-6; D gene uncertain. CDR3 size: 16 residues. Germline CDR1 SGHDT, CDR2 YYEEEE. V lost 3 bases to trimming and J lost 8 bases, with 18 bases between them.

The chain recombines TRBV9 with TRBJ2-7; TRBD1 or TRBD2 may be the D gene (5 bases each). The CDR3 covers 13 residues. Germline CDR1 SGDLS, CDR2 YYNGEE. V was clipped by 4 bases and J by 4 bases, with 12 bases between them. CDR3 sequence (DNA): TGTGCCAGCAGCCCCCCCTGGGGGTACGAGCAGTACTTC. It encodes CASSPPWGYEQYF.

This clonotype showed up many times. J is TRBJ1-1 and V is TRBV24-1; possible D gene TRBD1, 5 bases. V lost 12 bases, J lost 0 bases, and 19 bases lay in between. There are 15 residues in the CDR3. CDR1 is KGHDR, CDR2 SFDVKD, per germline. CDR3 bases: TGTGCCTCCAAAAGAGCGGGACGGATGAACACTGAAGCTTTCTTT. Its protein is CASKRAGRMNTEAFF.

There are a few counts of this clonotype. The CDR3 here is CASSPGGVQPQHF. CDR3 bases: TGTGCCAGCAGCCCCGGGGGGGTGCAGCCCCAGCATTTT. This rearrangement joins TRBV5-6 to TRBJ1-5; tentatively, D is TRBD1 (5 bases). Germline CDR1 and CDR2: SGHDT and YYEEEE. The CDR3 is 13 amino acids. V shed 4 bases and J shed 7 bases, with 12 bases lying between them.

V usage is TRBV9 and J usage is TRBJ2-7; 7 bases fit TRBD2. Losses at the gene ends were 0 bases for V and 2 bases for J; bases not matched to a gene: 11. This CDR3 region has 17 residues. Germline assignment: CDR1 SGDLS and CDR2 YYNGEE. The CDR3 spells CASSVGPGGAGPYEQYF. The CDR3 DNA reads TGTGCCAGCAGCGTAGGACCCGGGGGAGCGGGACCCTACGAGCAGTACTTC.

The J gene is TRBJ1-6, the V gene TRBV11-2; possible D gene TRBD1, 5 bases. CDR1 and CDR2 from the germline V gene are SGHAT and FQNNGV. The germline V and J ends were trimmed by 5 bases and 14 bases, with 16 bases remaining between them. The CDR3 loop spans 13 amino acids. The CDR3 DNA reads as TGTGCCAGCAGCGCCGGGGGGGTCCGGGCCCTCCACTTT. It encodes CASSAGGVRALHF.

The table lists this clonotype with a few counts. This chain connects TRBV2 to TRBJ1-1; no reliable D call. Germline-derived CDR1 and CDR2 are SNHLY and FYNNEI. Trimming removed 1 base from V and 1 base from J, with 13 bases in between. There are 16 residues in the CDR3. CDR3 residues: CASSEEQTYWNTEAFF. DNA for the CDR3: TGTGCCAGCAGTGAAGAACAGACATATTGGAACACTGAAGCTTTCTTT.

This clonotype has more than one count but fewer than ten. This chain joins TRBV20-1 and TRBJ1-3, with unresolved D. Germline V gives CDR1 DFQATT, CDR2 SNEGSKA (reference sequence). The CDR3 runs to 14 residues. Trimming shortened V by 1 base and J by 3 bases, and 10 bases separated the two germline ends. CDR3 loop: CSARALTVGNTIYF. CDR3 bases: TGCAGTGCTAGAGCTCTTACGGTTGGAAACACCATATATTTT.